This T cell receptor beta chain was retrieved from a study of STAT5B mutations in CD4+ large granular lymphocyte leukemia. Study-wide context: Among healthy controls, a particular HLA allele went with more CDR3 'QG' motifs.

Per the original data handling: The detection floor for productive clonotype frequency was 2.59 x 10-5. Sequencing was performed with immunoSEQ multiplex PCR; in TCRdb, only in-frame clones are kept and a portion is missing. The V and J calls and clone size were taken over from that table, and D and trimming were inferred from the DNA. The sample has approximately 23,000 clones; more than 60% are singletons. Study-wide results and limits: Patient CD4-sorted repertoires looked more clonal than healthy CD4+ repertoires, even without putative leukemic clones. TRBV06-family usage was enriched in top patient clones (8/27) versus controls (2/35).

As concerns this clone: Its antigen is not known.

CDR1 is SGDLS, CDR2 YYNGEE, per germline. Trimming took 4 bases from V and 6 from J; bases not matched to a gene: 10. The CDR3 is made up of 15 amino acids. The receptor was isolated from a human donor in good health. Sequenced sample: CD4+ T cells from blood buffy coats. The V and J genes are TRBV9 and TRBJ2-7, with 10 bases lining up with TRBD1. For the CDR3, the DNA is TGTGCCAGCAGCATTTATCGGACAGGGGGAGGCGAGCAGTACTTC. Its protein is CASSIYRTGGGEQYF. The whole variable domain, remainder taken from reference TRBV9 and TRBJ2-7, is DSGVTQTPKHLITATGQRVTLRCSPRSGDLSVYWYQQSLDQGLQFLIQYYNGEERAKGNILERFSAQQFPDLHSELNLSSLELGDSALYFCASSIYRTGGGEQYFGPGTRLTVT.